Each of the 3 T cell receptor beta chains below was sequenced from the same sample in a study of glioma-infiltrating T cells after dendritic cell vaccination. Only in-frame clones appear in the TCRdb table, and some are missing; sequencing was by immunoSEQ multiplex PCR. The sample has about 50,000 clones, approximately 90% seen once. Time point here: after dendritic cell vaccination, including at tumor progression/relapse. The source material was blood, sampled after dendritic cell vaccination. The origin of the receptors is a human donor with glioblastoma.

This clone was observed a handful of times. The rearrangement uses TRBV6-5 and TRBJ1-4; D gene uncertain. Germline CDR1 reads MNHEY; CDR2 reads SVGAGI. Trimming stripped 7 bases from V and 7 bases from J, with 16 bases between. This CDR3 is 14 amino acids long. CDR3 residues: CASTGGGLGEKLFF. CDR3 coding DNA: TGTGCCAGCACCGGAGGCGGTCTGGGTGAAAAACTGTTTTTT.

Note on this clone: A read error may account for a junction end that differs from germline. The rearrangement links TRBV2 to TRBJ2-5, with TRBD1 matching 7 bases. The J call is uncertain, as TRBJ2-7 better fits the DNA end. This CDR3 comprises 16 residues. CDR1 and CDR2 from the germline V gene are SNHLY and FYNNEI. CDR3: CASNEGTDLSFYEQYF. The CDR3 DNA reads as TGTGCCAGCAATGAAGGGACAGACCTCTCTTTCTACGAGCAGTACTTC.

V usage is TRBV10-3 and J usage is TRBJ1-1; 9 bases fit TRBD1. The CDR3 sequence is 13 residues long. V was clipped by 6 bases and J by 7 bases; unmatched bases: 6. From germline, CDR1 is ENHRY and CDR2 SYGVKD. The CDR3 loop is CAIRGQGVGEAFF. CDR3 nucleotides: TGTGCCATCAGGGGACAGGGTGTGGGTGAAGCTTTCTTT.